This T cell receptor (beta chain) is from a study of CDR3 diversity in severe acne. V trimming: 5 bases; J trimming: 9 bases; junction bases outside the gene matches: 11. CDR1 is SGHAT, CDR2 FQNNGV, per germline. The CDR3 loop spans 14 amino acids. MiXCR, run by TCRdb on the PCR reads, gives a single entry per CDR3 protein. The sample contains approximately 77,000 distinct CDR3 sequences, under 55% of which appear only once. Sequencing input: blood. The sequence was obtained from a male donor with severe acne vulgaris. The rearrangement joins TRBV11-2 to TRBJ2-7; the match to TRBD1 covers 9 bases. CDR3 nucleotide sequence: TGTGCCAGCAGCGCGGGACAGGGTTGGTCCGGGCAGTACTTC. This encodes CASSAGQGWSGQYF.